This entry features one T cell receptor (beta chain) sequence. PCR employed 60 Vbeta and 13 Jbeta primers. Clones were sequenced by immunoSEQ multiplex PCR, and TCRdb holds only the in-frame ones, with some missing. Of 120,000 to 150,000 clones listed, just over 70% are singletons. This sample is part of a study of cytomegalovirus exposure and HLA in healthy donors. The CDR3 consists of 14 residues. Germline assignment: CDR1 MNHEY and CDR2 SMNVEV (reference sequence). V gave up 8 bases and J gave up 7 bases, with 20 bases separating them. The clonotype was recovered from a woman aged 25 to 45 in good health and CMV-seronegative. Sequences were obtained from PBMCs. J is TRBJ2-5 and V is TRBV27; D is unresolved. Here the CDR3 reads CASRVSPSIGTQYF. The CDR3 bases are TGTGCCAGCCGAGTTAGCCCCTCCATCGGGACCCAGTACTTC.